The present T cell receptor (beta chain) was sequenced within a study of post-analysis software for immune sequencing data. Study at large: The cohort encompassed relapsing-remitting, secondary progressive and progressive-relapsing multiple sclerosis disease courses.

Findings and limits, study-wide: Those with multiple sclerosis, the patient group, showed significantly lower normalized Chao1 diversity than controls. With TRBV5-6, TRBV5-1 and TRBV20-1 included, about five TRBV segments were more frequent in patients than in controls.

Notes on this clonotype: As yet, its antigen is unknown.

J lost 6 bases, V lost 8 bases, and 20 bases had no gene match. The CDR3 loop spans 19 amino acids. CDR1 is KGHSH, CDR2 LQKENI, per germline. Incorporated into the TCR beta cDNA libraries were unique molecular identifiers, which served to reduce PCR and sequencing biases. Each batch of 1 to 10 million T cells produced some 450,000 cDNA molecules. From the PCR reads, TCRdb called clonotypes with MiXCR, one entry per CDR3 protein. The repertoire consists of 600,000 to 750,000 distinct CDR3 sequences, with 59% occurring once and the leading ten covering roughly 12%. The sequence came from a girl aged 2-10 years with multiple sclerosis. Sequenced input: blood. The rearrangement joins TRBV18 to TRBJ2-1; 12 positions match TRBD2. CDR3 residues: CASRESFLAGGKRGNEQFF. As DNA, the CDR3 is TGTGCCAGCCGGGAGAGCTTTCTAGCGGGAGGGAAACGCGGCAATGAGCAGTTCTTC.